The 15 T cell receptor beta chains below come from one sample, sequenced in a study of PD-1 blockade in classical Hodgkin lymphoma. All patients relapsed after autologous stem cell transplantation, and brentuximab vedotin exposure varied. The data were produced by immunoSEQ multiplex PCR, yet TCRdb's version contains in-frame clones alone and is incomplete. Of more than 50,000 clones in the sample, under 95% were seen once. The sequencing used peripheral blood mononuclear cells (PBMCs), collected at baseline. The receptors come from a human donor with classical Hodgkin lymphoma.

This rearrangement joins TRBV14 to TRBJ2-1; D is tentatively TRBD1 or TRBD2 (5 bases each). Germline V CDR1 and CDR2: SGHDN, FVKESK. V gave up 1 base and J gave up 15 bases, with 19 bases separating them. This CDR3 spans 14 amino acids. CDR3 sequence: CASSQAGPENIWFF. Written as DNA, the CDR3 is TGTGCCAGCAGCCAAGCGGGGCCGGAGAATATTTGGTTCTTC.

J is TRBJ1-4 and V is TRBV7-9; no clear D gene. The CDR3 has 16 residues. The germline V gene encodes CDR1 SEHNR and CDR2 FQNEAQ (reference sequence). The ends were cut back, 1 base at V and 0 bases at J, with 9 bases in the middle. CDR3 nucleotides: TGTGCCAGCAGCTTAGTTGCAGGCTCAACTAATGAAAAACTGTTTTTT. Protein sequence: CASSLVAGSTNEKLFF. The whole variable domain, remainder taken from reference TRBV7-9 and TRBJ1-4, is DTGVSQNPRHKITKRGQNVTFRCDPISEHNRLYWYRQTLGQGPEFLTYFQNEAQLEKSRLLSDRFSAERPKGSFSTLEIQRTEQGDSAMYLCASSLVAGSTNEKLFFGSGTQLSVL.

The chain uses TRBV6-4 and TRBJ1-1, with a tentative D call TRBD1 (6 bases). Germline-derived CDR1 and CDR2 are MRHNA and SNTAGT. V was cut by 6 bases and J by 6 bases, with 14 bases left in between. CDR3 size: 13 residues. The CDR3: CASSRKTGSEAFF. Here the CDR3 DNA reads TGTGCCAGCAGCCGCAAGACAGGTTCTGAAGCTTTCTTT.

The CDR3 reads CASTRQGGNTEAFF. The CDR3 region has the DNA TGTGCCAGCACCCGACAGGGAGGGAACACTGAAGCTTTCTTT. The chain is built from TRBV28 and TRBJ1-1; 7 nucleotides align to TRBD1. Germline-derived CDR1 and CDR2 are MDHEN and SYDVKM. The CDR3 extends over 14 amino acids. The V segment lost 7 bases and the J segment 1 base; nucleotides outside the gene matches: 6.

The gene calls are TRBV5-1 and TRBJ1-6; no definite D call. Germline CDR1 and CDR2: SGHRS and YFSETQ. CDR3 length: 16 residues. V was clipped by 3 bases and J by 5 bases, with 15 bases between them. The CDR3 region has the DNA TGCGCCAGCAGCTCCCAAGGGATTGGAAATAATTCACCCCTCCACTTT. It codes for CASSSQGIGNNSPLHF.

This clone was seen a single time. The J gene is TRBJ2-1, the V gene TRBV30; D is undetermined. The CDR3 has 12 amino acids. Per germline, CDR1 GTSNPN and CDR2 SVGIG (reference sequence). Deletions cut 2 bases from V and 9 bases from J, with 11 bases between. The CDR3 loop reads CAWSPIFGEQFF. The CDR3 DNA sequence: TGTGCCTGGAGTCCGATTTTTGGTGAGCAGTTCTTC.

For the CDR3, the DNA is TGTGCCAGCAGCGACTACAGGGGTTGGTACGAGCAGTACTTC. This codes for CASSDYRGWYEQYF. The gene calls are TRBV7-9 and TRBJ2-7; 7 nucleotides line up with TRBD1. V was pared by 5 bases and J by 4 bases, with 8 bases of the junction left unmatched. The germline CDR1 and CDR2 sequences are SEHNR and FQNEAQ (reference sequence). This CDR3 is 14 amino acids long.

This rearrangement joins TRBV6-8 to TRBJ2-3, with a tentative D call TRBD1 (5 bases). With 6 bases removed from V and 4 bases from J, the gap between germline ends came to 14 bases. This CDR3 contains 14 residues. Germline V gives CDR1 MNHGY, CDR2 SAAAGT. CDR3 bases: TGTGCCAGCAGAGGAAAAACAGGTCCAGATACGCAGTATTTT. Translating it yields CASRGKTGPDTQYF.

This chain uses TRBV2 with TRBJ2-7; D is uncertain. The CDR3 length is 13 residues. V lost 6 bases and J 2 bases, leaving 11 bases between the germline ends. Germline CDR1 SNHLY, CDR2 FYNNEI. The CDR3 protein is CASSVSRAYEQYF. CDR3 nucleotide sequence: TGTGCCAGCAGCGTTTCTAGAGCCTACGAGCAGTACTTC.

This clone was detected only once. The chain links TRBV7-9 to TRBJ2-3; D not resolved. CDR3 size: 11 residues. Germline V gene lookup returns CDR1 SEHNR and CDR2 FQNEAQ (reference sequence). The V and J ends lost 5 bases and 6 bases respectively, with 6 bases between them. CDR3 in amino acids: CASSPMDTQYF. CDR3 nucleotides: TGTGCCAGCAGCCCCATGGATACGCAGTATTTT.

In its sample, this clone was seen once. This rearrangement joins TRBV12-5 to TRBJ1-1; D gene ambiguous. V dropped 1 base and J dropped 1 base, with 13 bases sitting between them. The CDR3 loop spans 16 amino acids. Germline CDR1 and CDR2: LGHNT and FRNRAP. Here the CDR3 DNA reads TGTGCTAGTGGTTTGGGGAGACTAGGCTCGAACACTGAAGCTTTCTTT. Translating it yields CASGLGRLGSNTEAFF.

The rearrangement links TRBV5-5 to TRBJ2-7; D might be TRBD1 (5 bases). The germline gives CDR1 SGHKS, CDR2 YYEKEE (reference sequence). The CDR3 has 14 residues. Trimming pared 0 bases from V and 5 bases from J, leaving 12 bases between. For the CDR3, the DNA is TGTGCCAGCAGCTTGGTCGCCAGGGATAACGAGCAGTACTTC. Encoded protein: CASSLVARDNEQYF.

V usage is TRBV27 and J usage is TRBJ2-2; D is tentatively TRBD1 or TRBD2 (5 bases each). V was trimmed by 3 bases and J by 7 bases, leaving 6 bases between them. Germline V gene lookup returns CDR1 MNHEY and CDR2 SMNVEV (reference sequence). The CDR3 length is 12 residues. The CDR3 DNA sequence: TGTGCCAGCAGTTTGAGGGGCGGGGAGCTGTTTTTT. This translates into CASSLRGGELFF.

The chain is built from TRBV18 and TRBJ1-1; D perhaps matches TRBD1 (5 bases). Germline V lookup: CDR1 KGHSH, CDR2 LQKENI. This CDR3 has 14 residues. V lost 3 bases and J lost 2, with 10 bases in between. CDR3 amino acids: CASSPGQGNTEAFF. DNA of the CDR3: TGTGCCAGCTCACCGGGGCAGGGAAACACTGAAGCTTTCTTT.

The chain is built from TRBV2 and TRBJ1-1; D ambiguous. Germline V gives CDR1 SNHLY, CDR2 FYNNEI. The CDR3 length is 15 residues. Trimming took off 5 bases at V and 3 bases at J, with 16 bases between the two ends. CDR3 DNA sequence: TGTGCCAGCAGTCCATGGACGCCGAGGGACACTGAAGCTTTCTTT. Translated: CASSPWTPRDTEAFF.